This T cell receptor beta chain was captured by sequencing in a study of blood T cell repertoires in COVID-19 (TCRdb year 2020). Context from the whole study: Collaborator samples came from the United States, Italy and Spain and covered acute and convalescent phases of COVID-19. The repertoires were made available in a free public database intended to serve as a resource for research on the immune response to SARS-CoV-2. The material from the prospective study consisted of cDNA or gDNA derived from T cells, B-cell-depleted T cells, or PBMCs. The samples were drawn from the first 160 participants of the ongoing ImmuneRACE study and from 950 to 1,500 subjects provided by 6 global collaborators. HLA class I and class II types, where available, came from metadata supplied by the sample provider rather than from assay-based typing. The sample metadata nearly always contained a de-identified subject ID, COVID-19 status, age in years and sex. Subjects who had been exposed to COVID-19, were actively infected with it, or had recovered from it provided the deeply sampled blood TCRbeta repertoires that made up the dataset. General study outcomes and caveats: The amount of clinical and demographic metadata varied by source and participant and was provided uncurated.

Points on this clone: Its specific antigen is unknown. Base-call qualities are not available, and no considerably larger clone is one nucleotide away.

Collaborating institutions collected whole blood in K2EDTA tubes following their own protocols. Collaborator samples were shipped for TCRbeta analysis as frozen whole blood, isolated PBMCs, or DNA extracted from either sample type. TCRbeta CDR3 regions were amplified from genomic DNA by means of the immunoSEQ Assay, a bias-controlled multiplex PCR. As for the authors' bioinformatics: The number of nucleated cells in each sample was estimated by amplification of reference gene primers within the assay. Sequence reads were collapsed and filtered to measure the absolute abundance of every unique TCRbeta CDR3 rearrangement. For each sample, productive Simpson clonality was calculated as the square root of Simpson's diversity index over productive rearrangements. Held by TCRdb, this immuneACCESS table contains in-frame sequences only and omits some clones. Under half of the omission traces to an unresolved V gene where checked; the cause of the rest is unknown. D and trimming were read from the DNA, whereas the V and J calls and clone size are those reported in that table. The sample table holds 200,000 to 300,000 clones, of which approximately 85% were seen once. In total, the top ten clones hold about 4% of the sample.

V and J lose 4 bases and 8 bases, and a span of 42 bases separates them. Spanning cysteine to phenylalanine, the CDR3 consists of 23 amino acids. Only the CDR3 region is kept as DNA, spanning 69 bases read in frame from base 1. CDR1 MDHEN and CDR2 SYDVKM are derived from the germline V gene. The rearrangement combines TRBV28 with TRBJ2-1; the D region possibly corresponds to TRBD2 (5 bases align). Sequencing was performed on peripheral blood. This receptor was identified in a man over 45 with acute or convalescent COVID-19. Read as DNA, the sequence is TGTGCCAGCAGTTGGAGGACCGCTTCTGCTCCCGACCGCTTGAGACACGGACCCCATGAGCAGTTCTTC. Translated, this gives CASSWRTASAPDRLRHGPHEQFF.